The 18 T cell receptor beta chains given below trace back to one sample, sequenced in a study of blood T cell repertoires in COVID-19. Generated by immunoSEQ multiplex PCR, the TCRdb table keeps only in-frame clones and is missing some. The sample comprises some 30,000 clones, more than 80% of which are singletons, and roughly 3.5% rests with the top ten. Material for sequencing was peripheral blood. These receptors were taken from a human donor in a cohort sampled during active COVID-19.

The rearrangement links TRBV4-3 to TRBJ2-7; TRBD1 agrees at 8 bases. There are 15 residues in the CDR3. Germline trimming cut 5 bases from V and 3 bases from J; bases unmatched to any gene: 9. CDR1 is LGHNA and CDR2 is YSLEER in the germline V gene. The CDR3 sequence: CASSYRTGKNYEQYF. CDR3 nucleotide sequence: TGCGCCAGCAGCTATCGGACAGGGAAAAACTACGAGCAGTACTTC.

The rearrangement links TRBV14 to TRBJ1-2; D unclear. V shed 5 bases and J shed 4 bases, with 14 bases lying between them. The CDR3 length is 14 residues. The germline gives CDR1 SGHDN, CDR2 FVKESK. The CDR3 nucleotides read TGTGCCAGCAGCGGACTAAGCAAGGGCTATGGCTACACCTTC. It is translated as CASSGLSKGYGYTF.

V gene TRBV6-5 combines with J gene TRBJ1-6; no clear D. CDR1 MNHEY and CDR2 SVGAGI come from the germline V gene. Trimming took 10 bases from V and 10 from J, leaving 14 bases between them. The CDR3 contains 12 residues. The CDR3 coding sequence is TGTGCCACCGCGGAAGTTGGATCACCCCTCCACTTT. It codes for CATAEVGSPLHF.

The chain employs TRBV5-1 and TRBJ2-2; perhaps TRBD2 as D (6 bases). Trimming left V 7 bases short and J 3 bases short, with 10 bases between. CDR1 and CDR2 from the germline V gene are SGHRS and YFSETQ. This CDR3 spans 13 amino acids. CDR3: CASRDSYTGELFF. Here the CDR3 DNA reads TGCGCCAGCCGGGACTCCTACACCGGGGAGCTGTTTTTT.

V is TRBV2 and J is TRBJ2-2; 13 bases align to TRBD2. V was clipped by 10 bases and J by 7 bases; unmatched bases: 15. The CDR3 length is 17 residues. The germline gives CDR1 SNHLY, CDR2 FYNNEI. The CDR3 DNA sequence: TGTGCCATCAAGGAAGGGACTAGCGGGGCCCGGGGCGGGGAGCTGTTTTTT. The encoded protein is CAIKEGTSGARGGELFF.

This clone appeared a few times. This sequence joins TRBV7-9 and TRBJ1-1; TRBD1 is a possible D gene (6 bases). Germline CDR1 and CDR2: SEHNR and FQNEAQ (reference sequence). The CDR3 totals 17 residues. V was pared by 2 bases and J by 0 bases, with 16 bases between. The CDR3, as DNA: TGTGCCAGCAGCTTATCGACAGGTGGATCGATGAACACTGAAGCTTTCTTT. Translated, it gives CASSLSTGGSMNTEAFF.

The J gene is TRBJ1-1, the V gene TRBV29-1, with 10 bases aligning to TRBD1. Germline CDR1 reads SQVTM; CDR2 reads ANQGSEA. V trimming: 3 bases; J trimming: 1 base; junction bases outside the gene matches: 8. The CDR3 spans 16 residues. Written as DNA, the CDR3 is TGCAGCGTTGATGACCGGGACAGGGGCGGGAACACTGAAGCTTTCTTT. Amino acid sequence: CSVDDRDRGGNTEAFF.

Of note for this clone: One end of the junction does not line up with germline, which may come from a read error. This sample includes further DNA sequences coding for the same CDR3. The V call is TRBV9, the J call TRBJ2-3; D may be TRBD1 (7 bases). The germline gives CDR1 SGDLS, CDR2 YYNGEE. The length of the CDR3 is 16 residues. CDR3 coding DNA: TGTGCCAGCAGCGTGGGACCGCCAGGAGGGACAGATACACAGTATTTT. It specifies CASSVGPPGGTDTQYF.

The chain links TRBV5-1 to TRBJ2-7; D possibly corresponds to TRBD1 (5 bases). The germline CDR1 and CDR2 sequences are SGHRS and YFSETQ. The germline V and J ends were trimmed by 0 bases and 3 bases, with 13 bases remaining between them. The CDR3 extends over 15 amino acids. CDR3 nucleotide sequence: TGCGCCAGCAGCTTGGCCGCAGGGTTCGTCTACGAGCAGTACTTC. It is translated as CASSLAAGFVYEQYF.

The V and J genes are TRBV18 and TRBJ1-1, with TRBD1 as a possible D gene (6 bases). Germline loops: CDR1 KGHSH, CDR2 LQKENI. CDR3 length equals 15 residues. Trimming left V 4 bases short and J 1 base short, with 13 bases between. This chain's CDR3 is CASSQEQGKNTEAFF. The CDR3 coding sequence is TGTGCCAGCTCACAAGAGCAGGGGAAGAACACTGAAGCTTTCTTT. Combining the CDR3 with reference TRBV18 and TRBJ1-1 gives the whole variable domain NAGVMQNPRHLVRRRGQEARLRCSPMKGHSHVYWYRQLPEEGLKFMVYLQKENIIDESGMPKERFSAEFPKEGPSILRIQQVVRGDSAAYFCASSQEQGKNTEAFFGQGTRLTVV.

The chain employs TRBV19 and TRBJ1-5; 8 bases are a match to TRBD1. The CDR3 is 13 amino acids. The J segment lost 7 bases and the V segment lost 10 bases, leaving 9 bases of the junction unmatched. Per the germline V gene, CDR1 is LNHDA and CDR2 is SQIVND (reference sequence). The CDR3 region has the DNA TGTGCCACCTCGGAACAGGGGGGACAGCCCCAGCATTTT. Translated, it gives CATSEQGGQPQHF.

The chain employs TRBV28 and TRBJ2-7; 7 nucleotides match TRBD1. CDR3 length: 12 amino acids. The J segment lost 6 bases and the V segment lost 9 bases, leaving 8 bases of the junction unmatched. The germline V gene encodes CDR1 MDHEN and CDR2 SYDVKM. DNA of the CDR3: TGTGCCAGTGACAGGGTGGGGAGCGAGCAGTACTTC. Encoded protein: CASDRVGSEQYF.

This rearrangement joins TRBV7-6 to TRBJ1-1, with a weak D call TRBD1 (5 bases). This CDR3 comprises 15 residues. With 1 base removed from V and 5 bases from J, the gap between germline ends came to 14 bases. Germline CDR1 and CDR2: SGHVS and FNYEAQ. The CDR3 sequence is CASSLGPGRGTEAFF. The CDR3 nucleotides read TGTGCCAGCAGCTTAGGGCCGGGACGGGGGACTGAAGCTTTCTTT. Complete variable domain (other parts from reference TRBV7-6 and TRBJ1-1): GAGVSQSPRYKVTKRGQDVALRCDPISGHVSLYWYRQALGQGPEFLTYFNYEAQQDKSGLPNDRFSAERPEGSISTLTIQRTEQRDSAMYRCASSLGPGRGTEAFFGQGTRLTVV.

V usage is TRBV7-6 and J usage is TRBJ1-1; TRBD1 is a possible D gene (6 bases). Germline values: CDR1 SGHVS, CDR2 FNYEAQ. The CDR3 consists of 15 residues. Trimming removed 0 bases from V and 1 base from J, with 9 bases in between. The DNA for the CDR3 is TGTGCCAGCAGCTTAGCCCTGACAGGGAACACTGAAGCTTTCTTT. It is translated as CASSLALTGNTEAFF.

The chain links TRBV6-1 to TRBJ2-2, with D possibly TRBD1 on 8 matching bases. Germline V CDR1 and CDR2: MNHNS, SASEGT. The CDR3 totals 19 residues. Trimming left V 3 bases short and J 1 base short, with 21 bases between. CDR3 sequence: CASSDGQGRASGNTGELFF. DNA of the CDR3: TGTGCCAGCAGTGACGGACAGGGTCGCGCTAGCGGGAACACCGGGGAGCTGTTTTTT.

This chain links TRBV11-2 with TRBJ2-2; possible D gene TRBD2, 6 bases. The CDR3 loop spans 13 amino acids. V lost 1 base and J lost 6, with 6 bases in between. Germline V lookup: CDR1 SGHAT, CDR2 FQNNGV. The CDR3 here is CASSLGGAGELFF. The CDR3 bases are TGTGCCAGCAGCTTAGGGGGGGCCGGGGAGCTGTTTTTT. Full variable domain (remainder filled in from reference TRBV11-2 and TRBJ2-2): EAGVAQSPRYKIIEKRQSVAFWCNPISGHATLYWYQQILGQGPKLLIQFQNNGVVDDSQLPKDRFSAERLKGVDSTLKIQPAKLEDSAVYLCASSLGGAGELFFGEGSRLTVL.

V usage is TRBV30 and J usage is TRBJ2-1, with 13 bases fitting TRBD2. This CDR3 comprises 18 residues. Germline assignment: CDR1 GTSNPN and CDR2 SVGIG (reference sequence). The V gene end was trimmed by 4 bases and the J gene end by 7 bases; junction bases not matched to a gene: 16. CDR3 sequence: CAWKVWTSGGPKGNEQFF. The DNA of the CDR3 is TGTGCCTGGAAAGTATGGACTAGCGGGGGCCCTAAAGGGAATGAGCAGTTCTTC. The variable domain in full, with the rest retrieved from reference TRBV30 and TRBJ2-1, is SQTIHQWPATLVQPVGSPLSLECTVEGTSNPNLYWYRQAAGRGLQLLFYSVGIGQISSEVPQNLSASRPQDRQFILSSKKLLLSDSGFYLCAWKVWTSGGPKGNEQFFGPGTRLTVL.

This chain links TRBV27 with TRBJ1-2; weak D call: TRBD1 (5 bases). The germline V gene has CDR1 MNHEY and CDR2 SMNVEV (reference sequence). V dropped 0 bases and J dropped 4 bases, with 12 bases sitting between them. CDR3 length equals 15 residues. In nucleotides, the CDR3 is TGTGCCAGCAGTTTATCCCCCAGGGAGGGCTATGGCTACACCTTC. It is translated as CASSLSPREGYGYTF.